A single sample gave rise to the 21 T cell receptor beta chains below, sequenced in a study of siplizumab effects on memory and regulatory T cells. TCRdb's copy holds only in-frame clones and misses some; the assay was immunoSEQ multiplex PCR. The sample includes over 80,000 clones, around 94% of them seen just once. The sequenced sample was non-Treg CD4+ T cells sorted from blood. The receptors come from a human donor in good health.

Points on this clone: Other DNA sequences in this specimen translate into the identical CDR3. The V and J genes are TRBV5-1 and TRBJ2-3; the match to TRBD1 covers 9 bases. With 5 bases clipped from V and 3 bases from J, the junction kept 7 bases outside the gene matches. Germline V gene lookup returns CDR1 SGHRS and CDR2 YFSETQ. The length of the CDR3 is 15 residues. The CDR3 region is CASSLVGQGTDTQYF. The DNA of the CDR3 is TGCGCCAGCAGTCTGGTGGGACAGGGAACAGATACGCAGTATTTT. Full variable domain (outside the CDR3, taken from reference TRBV5-1 and TRBJ2-3): KAGVTQTPRYLIKTRGQQVTLSCSPISGHRSVSWYQQTPGQGLQFLFEYFSETQRNKGNFPGRFSGRQFSNSRSEMNVSTLELGDSALYLCASSLVGQGTDTQYFGPGTRLTVL.

The gene calls are TRBV5-1 and TRBJ2-3; D perhaps matches TRBD1 (5 bases). This CDR3 comprises 16 residues. V lost 1 base and J lost 3, with 15 bases in between. In germline, CDR1 is SGHRS, CDR2 YFSETQ. The CDR3 coding sequence is TGCGCCAGCAGCTTGTGGCGTCAGGGTGGAACAGATACGCAGTATTTT. It specifies CASSLWRQGGTDTQYF.

V and J are TRBV7-2 and TRBJ1-4; D remains unclear. Trimming took 6 bases from V and 4 from J, leaving 9 bases between them. The germline CDR1 and CDR2 sequences are SGHTA and FQGNSA. The CDR3 length is 13 residues. Here the CDR3 DNA reads TGTGCCAGCAGTCAGGACCTTAATGAAAAACTGTTTTTT. Translation gives CASSQDLNEKLFF.

Regarding this clone: One end of the junction fails to match germline, which may point to a read error. V gene TRBV7-3 combines with J gene TRBJ2-1; D not resolved. The CDR3 has 13 amino acids. The germline gives CDR1 SGHTA, CDR2 FQGTGA. CDR3: CAGSPTRSNEQFF. The CDR3, as DNA: TGTGCCGGCAGCCCGACGCGGTCTAATGAGCAGTTCTTC.

The chain joins TRBV10-3 to TRBJ2-1; maybe TRBD2 (5 bases). The germline V gene has CDR1 ENHRY and CDR2 SYGVKD. V shed 10 bases and J shed 5 bases, with 21 bases lying between them. CDR3 length: 15 residues. The chain's CDR3 is CATAQRAIRDNEQFF. The CDR3 region has the DNA TGTGCCACCGCCCAGAGGGCTATCCGAGACAATGAGCAGTTCTTC.

This chain joins TRBV7-7 and TRBJ2-2; D is uncertain. This CDR3 contains 16 residues. The V and J ends lost 1 base and 0 bases respectively, with 9 bases between them. In germline, CDR1 is SSHAT, CDR2 FNYEAQ (reference sequence). CDR3: CASSLGAPANTGELFF. Written as DNA, the CDR3 is TGTGCCAGCAGCTTAGGAGCACCCGCGAACACCGGGGAGCTGTTTTTT. The full variable domain, its missing parts supplied by reference TRBV7-7 and TRBJ2-2, is GAGVSQSPRYKVTKRGQDVTLRCDPISSHATLYWYQQALGQGPEFLTYFNYEAQPDKSGLPSDRFSAERPEGSISTLTIQRTEQRDSAMYRCASSLGAPANTGELFFGEGSRLTVL.

V usage is TRBV11-2 and J usage is TRBJ1-4, with D maybe TRBD1 (5 bases). V gave up 5 bases and J gave up 10 bases, with 20 bases separating them. The CDR3 consists of 15 residues. Germline CDR1 and CDR2: SGHAT and FQNNGV. In DNA, the CDR3 is TGTGCCAGCAGCCAGAGGAGGGGATACCCTTCAAAACTGTTTTTT. It translates to CASSQRRGYPSKLFF.

V usage is TRBV18 and J usage is TRBJ1-2; no clear D gene. Germline CDR1 KGHSH, CDR2 LQKENI. Trimming pared 2 bases from V and 3 bases from J, leaving 16 bases between. The CDR3 contains 16 residues. The CDR3 protein is CASSPMAPGGDYGYTF. CDR3 sequence (DNA): TGTGCCAGCTCACCAATGGCCCCGGGAGGTGACTATGGCTACACCTTC.

The gene calls are TRBV6-4 and TRBJ2-3, with 13 bases aligning to TRBD2. The CDR3 has 16 amino acids. V shed 6 bases, J shed 2 bases, and the junction held 5 bases outside the gene matches. In germline, CDR1 is MRHNA, CDR2 SNTAGT. The CDR3 spells CASRKLAGGPTDTQYF. For the CDR3, the DNA is TGTGCCAGCAGGAAACTAGCGGGAGGGCCCACAGATACGCAGTATTTT.

The V and J genes are TRBV5-1 and TRBJ2-7; 9 nucleotides line up with TRBD2. The CDR3 extends over 15 amino acids. Per the germline V gene, CDR1 is SGHRS and CDR2 is YFSETQ. J gave up 6 bases and V 0 bases, and 7 bases lay outside the gene matches. CDR3 DNA sequence: TGCGCCAGCAGCTTGGGCCTAGCGGGACTCGGCGAGCAGTACTTC. Encoded protein: CASSLGLAGLGEQYF.

V and J are TRBV30 and TRBJ2-6; D gene unclear. Germline V lookup: CDR1 GTSNPN, CDR2 SVGIG (reference sequence). The CDR3 runs 12 residues. Trimming took 3 bases from V and 3 from J, leaving 3 bases between them. In DNA form, the CDR3 reads TGTGCCTGGAGCAGTGGGGCCAACGTCCTGACTTTC. Translation: CAWSSGANVLTF.

The chain uses TRBV30 and TRBJ1-2, with D maybe TRBD1 (6 bases). The CDR3 consists of 15 residues. Germline V gives CDR1 GTSNPN, CDR2 SVGIG (reference sequence). V was shortened by 4 bases and J by 6 bases, with 21 bases between the two germline ends. CDR3 DNA sequence: TGTGCCTGGAATGCAGGGGCAAATGTACCCGATGGCTACACCTTC. It codes for CAWNAGANVPDGYTF.

The rearrangement uses TRBV6-5 and TRBJ2-2, with 8 bases that match TRBD1. Per the germline V gene, CDR1 is MNHEY and CDR2 is SVGAGI. V lost 6 bases to trimming and J lost 3 bases; unmatched junction nucleotides: 6. The CDR3 length is 15 residues. This CDR3 reads CASSPARGHTGELFF. For the CDR3, the DNA is TGTGCCAGCAGCCCCGCCAGGGGGCACACCGGGGAGCTGTTTTTT.

V usage is TRBV4-1 and J usage is TRBJ1-1; D is possibly TRBD1 (5 bases). This CDR3 spans 15 amino acids. Germline values: CDR1 MGHRA, CDR2 YSYEKL. V lost 1 base and J 1 base, leaving 10 bases between the germline ends. The chain's CDR3 is CASSQVLGANTEAFF. CDR3 sequence (DNA): TGCGCCAGCAGCCAAGTACTAGGGGCGAACACTGAAGCTTTCTTT.

The CDR3 is CASSLGIAGVDTQYF. For the CDR3, the DNA is TGTGCCAGCAGCTTGGGTATAGCGGGAGTGGATACGCAGTATTTT. The rearrangement joins TRBV5-8 to TRBJ2-3, with 9 bases identical to TRBD2. Germline V gene data show CDR1 as SGHTS and CDR2 as YDEGEE. Trimming cost V 0 bases and J 6 bases; bases outside gene matches: 5. This CDR3 region has 15 residues.

The V gene is TRBV6-5, the J gene TRBJ1-1; D gene unclear. The CDR3 spans 14 residues. V was shortened by 0 bases and J by 7 bases, with 12 bases between the two germline ends. Germline V gene sequence: CDR1 MNHEY, CDR2 SVGAGI. As DNA, the CDR3 is TGTGCCAGCAGTTACTCGAGGCTAGGAAGTGAAGCTTTCTTT. Encoded protein: CASSYSRLGSEAFF.

The V and J genes are TRBV11-2 and TRBJ2-7, with D perhaps TRBD2 (6 bases). The CDR3 spans 13 residues. V dropped 11 bases and J dropped 3 bases, with 17 bases sitting between them. Per germline, CDR1 SGHAT and CDR2 FQNNGV. CDR3 coding DNA: TGTGCCTCCGCCGGGGGTTTTGGCTACGAGCAGTACTTC. It encodes CASAGGFGYEQYF.

The chain couples TRBV5-1 to TRBJ1-1, with a possible D match to TRBD1 (6 bases). The CDR3 contains 13 residues. V lost 4 bases and J lost 11, with 18 bases in between. Germline lookup yields CDR1 SGHRS and CDR2 YFSETQ. The chain's CDR3 is CASSNVQGWSAFF. CDR3 coding DNA: TGCGCCAGCAGCAACGTACAGGGTTGGAGTGCTTTCTTT.

This chain uses TRBV29-1 with TRBJ1-5; D is unresolved. The germline gives CDR1 SQVTM, CDR2 ANQGSEA. CDR3 length equals 13 residues. The germline V and J ends were trimmed by 6 bases and 7 bases, with 16 bases remaining between them. Written as DNA, the CDR3 is TGCAGCGTCGTCCCTGCCTCCGGGCAGCCCCAGCATTTT. Its protein is CSVVPASGQPQHF. The complete variable domain, with remaining parts taken from reference TRBV29-1 and TRBJ1-5, reads SAVISQKPSRDICQRGTSLTIQCQVDSQVTMMFWYRQQPGQSLTLIATANQGSEATYESGFVIDKFPISRPNLTFSTLTVSNMSPEDSSIYLCSVVPASGQPQHFGDGTRLSIL.

The chain is built from TRBV27 and TRBJ2-7; D is ambiguous. The CDR3 runs 13 residues. Deletions cut 3 bases from V and 6 bases from J, with 12 bases between. The germline CDR1 and CDR2 sequences are MNHEY and SMNVEV (reference sequence). CDR3 sequence: CASSFGNLVEQYF. Written as DNA, the CDR3 is TGTGCCAGCAGTTTCGGCAATCTGGTCGAGCAGTACTTC.

The CDR3 spells CASSLLGLAGGPLETQYF. The CDR3 nucleotides are TGTGCCAGCAGCTTATTGGGACTAGCGGGAGGGCCTCTAGAGACCCAGTACTTC. The chain has TRBV7-3 and TRBJ2-5, with 16 positions matching TRBD2. Per germline, CDR1 SGHTA and CDR2 FQGTGA. The CDR3 is 18 residues long. V lost 2 bases and J lost 4; bases outside the gene matches: 7.